These 22 T cell receptor beta chains came from one sample sequenced in a study of blood T cell repertoires in COVID-19. Assay: immunoSEQ multiplex PCR; the TCRdb copy retains only in-frame clones and omits some. Counted here are 230,000 or so clones, around 81% occurring once; the ten biggest clones make up approximately 4.7%. The sequenced sample consisted of peripheral blood. Receptor source: a man aged 45-65 years with active or convalescent COVID-19.

The chain joins TRBV5-3 to TRBJ2-2; no firm D call. TRBV5-3 qualifies as an ORF whose function is uncertain. This CDR3 has 17 residues. The V end lost 4 bases, the J end lost 5 bases, and 21 bases lay between the germline ends. The CDR3 sequence: CARSPSGSDGLTGELFF. The CDR3 nucleotides are TGTGCCAGAAGCCCCTCGGGTAGTGACGGTTTGACCGGGGAGCTGTTTTTT.

The rearrangement joins TRBV7-6 to TRBJ2-1, with 9 bases identical to TRBD1. The CDR3 has 15 residues. The V gene end was trimmed by 1 base and the J gene end by 5 bases; junction bases not matched to a gene: 3. CDR1 and CDR2 from the germline V gene are SGHVS and FNYEAQ. In nucleotides, the CDR3 is TGTGCCAGCAGCTTAGTGACAGGGGGGCACAATGAGCAGTTCTTC. It is translated as CASSLVTGGHNEQFF.

The chain employs TRBV7-8 and TRBJ1-3; D is ambiguous. Trimming shortened V by 5 bases and J by 0 bases, and 11 bases separated the two germline ends. CDR3 length: 15 amino acids. Germline CDR1 is SGHVS and CDR2 is FQNEAQ. The CDR3 sequence is CASSRRLFSGNTIYF. The CDR3 DNA sequence: TGTGCCAGCAGCCGCAGACTGTTCTCTGGAAACACCATATATTTT.

The chain combines TRBV11-2 with TRBJ2-3, with TRBD2 matching 9 bases. V shed 5 bases and J 3 bases; nucleotides not matched to a gene: 6. The CDR3 has 15 amino acids. The germline V gene encodes CDR1 SGHAT and CDR2 FQNNGV. For the CDR3, the DNA is TGTGCCAGCAGCGGGAGTAGCGGGGGAACAGATACGCAGTATTTT. Residues: CASSGSSGGTDTQYF.

The V gene is TRBV12-3 or TRBV12-4, the J gene TRBJ1-1; D gene uncertain. CDR3 length: 13 residues. The V and J ends lost 6 bases and 1 base respectively, with 9 bases between them. The chain's CDR3 is CASSLARNTEAFF. The CDR3 region has the DNA TGTGCCAGCAGCCTAGCAAGGAACACTGAAGCTTTCTTT.

The chain recombines TRBV10-3 with TRBJ2-7; 10 bases are a match to TRBD2. The ends lost 0 bases at V and 7 bases at J; junction bases unmatched: 15. CDR3 length: 18 residues. CDR1 and CDR2 from the germline V gene are ENHRY and SYGVKD. For the CDR3, the DNA is TGTGCCATCAGTGAGTCTCGGAGGGCTAGCGGGGGCTATAGTGAGCAGTACTTC. This sequence encodes CAISESRRASGGYSEQYF.

V is TRBV19 and J is TRBJ2-7, with TRBD2 matching 9 bases. J gave up 4 bases and V 4 bases, and 5 bases lay outside the gene matches. Germline V lookup: CDR1 LNHDA, CDR2 SQIVND (reference sequence). The CDR3 is made up of 14 amino acids. The DNA for the CDR3 is TGTGCCAGTAGTAACCAGCGGGGGGTTTACGAGCAGTACTTC. This codes for CASSNQRGVYEQYF.

The chain recombines TRBV30 with TRBJ2-1; a weak D match, TRBD1 (5 bases). CDR3 length: 13 amino acids. Looked up from germline, CDR1 is GTSNPN and CDR2 is SVGIG (reference sequence). V was cut by 0 bases and J by 8 bases, with 11 bases left in between. As DNA, the CDR3 is TGTGCCTGGAGTGTACTGTGGGGCGATGAGCAGTTCTTC. It is translated as CAWSVLWGDEQFF.

This chain uses TRBV5-1 with TRBJ2-1; 9 bases match TRBD1. V was clipped by 3 bases and J by 0 bases; unmatched bases: 10. CDR1 is SGHRS and CDR2 is YFSETQ in the germline V gene. The CDR3 runs 18 residues. CDR3: CASSSGQGLRFSYNEQFF. CDR3 nucleotide sequence: TGCGCCAGCAGCTCGGGACAGGGACTAAGATTCTCCTACAATGAGCAGTTCTTC.

CDR3 sequence (DNA): TGTGCCACCAGCAGAGATCGATTAGGGGAGCGGGGTGAAAAACTGTTTTTT. As protein: CATSRDRLGERGEKLFF. V usage is TRBV15 and J usage is TRBJ1-4; possibly TRBD1 for D (5 bases). V was trimmed by 0 bases and J by 7 bases, leaving 18 bases between them. Germline values: CDR1 LNHNV, CDR2 YYDKDF (reference sequence). The CDR3 runs to 17 residues. Complete variable domain (other parts from reference TRBV15 and TRBJ1-4): DAMVIQNPRYQVTQFGKPVTLSCSQTLNHNVMYWYQQKSSQAPKLLFHYYDKDFNNEADTPDNFQSRRPNTSFCFLDIRSPGLGDTAMYLCATSRDRLGERGEKLFFGSGTQLSVL.

There are a few counts of this clone. The V gene is TRBV19, the J gene TRBJ1-1, with D possibly matching TRBD1 (5 bases). V lost 9 bases and J lost 1, with 12 bases in between. Germline V gene data show CDR1 as LNHDA and CDR2 as SQIVND (reference sequence). The CDR3 extends over 13 amino acids. The CDR3 DNA follows: TGTGCCAGCCACTTTCAGGGGAACACTGAAGCTTTCTTT. This codes for CASHFQGNTEAFF.

The J gene is TRBJ2-5, the V gene TRBV11-2, with D perhaps matching TRBD2 (7 bases). Germline assignment: CDR1 SGHAT and CDR2 FQNNGV. CDR3 length: 17 residues. Trimming cost V 5 bases and J 4 bases, with 23 bases left between them. CDR3 coding DNA: TGTGCCAGCAGCCTAAGGGGGGGACATGCTATGGTAGAGACCCAGTACTTC. Translation: CASSLRGGHAMVETQYF.

This chain connects TRBV7-2 to TRBJ1-1; D is ambiguous. The CDR3 is made up of 13 amino acids. Trimming removed 0 bases from V and 7 bases from J, with 9 bases in between. Germline loops: CDR1 SGHTA, CDR2 FQGNSA. CDR3 sequence (DNA): TGTGCCAGCAGCTTAGCGAGCGCCTATGAAGCTTTCTTT. Residues: CASSLASAYEAFF.

J is TRBJ2-3 and V is TRBV7-2; no firm D call. There are 14 residues in the CDR3. The V end was cut by 3 bases, the J end by 3 bases, with 10 bases between. CDR1 SGHTA and CDR2 FQGNSA come from the germline V gene. In nucleotides, the CDR3 is TGTGCCAGCAGCTTTATGGCGGCGACAGATACGCAGTATTTT. This codes for CASSFMAATDTQYF.

V gene TRBV28 combines with J gene TRBJ2-7; D is unresolved. The V end lost 5 bases, the J end lost 2 bases, and 16 bases lay between the germline ends. The CDR3 totals 15 residues. CDR1 MDHEN and CDR2 SYDVKM come from the germline V gene. The CDR3 bases are TGTGCCAGCAGTACGCAACCTCCAAGCCCCTACGAGCAGTACTTC. This codes for CASSTQPPSPYEQYF. Variable domain in full (rest from reference TRBV28 and TRBJ2-7): DVKVTQSSRYLVKRTGEKVFLECVQDMDHENMFWYRQDPGLGLRLIYFSYDVKMKEKGDIPEGYSVSREKKERFSLILESASTNQTSMYLCASSTQPPSPYEQYFGPGTRLTVT.

The chain combines TRBV5-1 with TRBJ2-7; D might be TRBD1 (7 bases). The CDR3 covers 12 residues. Trimming took off 3 bases at V and 6 bases at J, with 10 bases between the two ends. Germline assignment: CDR1 SGHRS and CDR2 YFSETQ. The CDR3 sequence: CASSSQGGEQYF. In DNA form, the CDR3 reads TGCGCCAGCAGCTCGCAGGGGGGCGAGCAGTACTTC. Supplemented by reference TRBV5-1 and TRBJ2-7, the full variable domain reads KAGVTQTPRYLIKTRGQQVTLSCSPISGHRSVSWYQQTPGQGLQFLFEYFSETQRNKGNFPGRFSGRQFSNSRSEMNVSTLELGDSALYLCASSSQGGEQYFGPGTRLTVT.

The J gene is TRBJ1-2, the V gene TRBV5-1; 7 nucleotides line up with TRBD1. V lost 4 bases, J lost 2 bases, and 8 bases stayed unmatched. Germline V lookup: CDR1 SGHRS, CDR2 YFSETQ. This CDR3 is 15 amino acids long. Here the CDR3 DNA reads TGCGCCAGCAGCGGAGAGGGACAGCCAAACTATGGCTACACCTTC. As protein: CASSGEGQPNYGYTF.

This clone was seen just once. This chain connects TRBV3-1 (or the pseudogene TRBV3-2) to TRBJ2-7; TRBD1 matches at 11 bases. Germline assignment: CDR1 LGHDT and CDR2 YNNKEL (reference sequence). J gave up 7 bases and V 4 bases, and 6 bases lay outside the gene matches. CDR3 length: 14 amino acids. The CDR3, as DNA: TGTGCCAGCAGCCTCGGACAGGGGGCGGGTGAGCAGTACTTC. Its translation is CASSLGQGAGEQYF.

The chain joins TRBV5-1 to TRBJ2-6; 7 bases match TRBD1. The CDR3 is 19 residues long. The germline gives CDR1 SGHRS, CDR2 YFSETQ. V trimming: 5 bases; J trimming: 0 bases; junction bases outside the gene matches: 14. The CDR3 DNA is TGCGCCAGCAGGGACCAGACAGGGACCCGGAGCTCTGGGGCCAACGTCCTGACTTTC. Translated, it gives CASRDQTGTRSSGANVLTF. The whole variable domain, remainder taken from reference TRBV5-1 and TRBJ2-6, is KAGVTQTPRYLIKTRGQQVTLSCSPISGHRSVSWYQQTPGQGLQFLFEYFSETQRNKGNFPGRFSGRQFSNSRSEMNVSTLELGDSALYLCASRDQTGTRSSGANVLTFGAGSRLTVL.

The V gene is TRBV6-6, the J gene TRBJ2-3; no clear D gene. This CDR3 has 14 amino acids. Germline CDR1 reads MNHNY; CDR2 reads SVGAGI (reference sequence). With 0 bases removed from V and 6 bases from J, the gap between germline ends came to 10 bases. CDR3 in DNA: TGTGCCAGCAGTTACTCGGCCTTGGTGGATACGCAGTATTTT. It encodes CASSYSALVDTQYF.

The V and J genes are TRBV7-2 and TRBJ1-2, with 10 bases that match TRBD1. CDR1 is SGHTA, CDR2 FQGNSA, per germline. There are 16 residues in the CDR3. After removal of 5 bases from V and 2 bases from J, the junction contained 8 bases not matched to a gene. The DNA of the CDR3 is TGTGCCAGCAGCCCAAGACAGGGGGCGGTGAACTATGGCTACACCTTC. Amino acid sequence: CASSPRQGAVNYGYTF. Filled out from reference TRBV7-2 and TRBJ1-2, the complete variable domain reads GAGVSQSPSNKVTEKGKDVELRCDPISGHTALYWYRQSLGQGLEFLIYFQGNSAPDKSGLPSDRFSAERTGGSVSTLTIQRTQQEDSAVYLCASSPRQGAVNYGYTFGSGTRLTVV.

This chain joins TRBV5-4 and TRBJ1-6, with D hard to call. Germline CDR1 reads SGHNT; CDR2 reads YYREEE (reference sequence). The CDR3 length is 13 residues. V was shortened by 3 bases and J by 13 bases, with 14 bases between the two germline ends. DNA for the CDR3: TGTGCCAGCAGCTCCCGACTCGGGGTCCCCCTCCACTTT. Encoded protein: CASSSRLGVPLHF.